This entry concerns a single T cell receptor beta chain. CDR1 MRHNA and CDR2 SNTAGT come from the germline V gene. Trimming cost V 10 bases and J 2 bases, with 23 bases left between them. The CDR3 length is 16 residues. Clones were read by immunoSEQ multiplex PCR, and TCRdb kept only the in-frame ones, dropping some. The sample includes about 300,000 clones, approximately 91% seen only once; the top ten take roughly 5%. This specimen belongs to a study of blood T cell repertoires in COVID-19. Sequencing was done on a sample of PBMCs or T cells enriched from blood (not recorded which). The chain couples TRBV6-4 to TRBJ1-2, with D possibly TRBD1 on 6 matching bases. The clonotype was recovered from a man aged 55 to 69 who had recovered from COVID-19. DNA for the CDR3: TGTGCCACCAAACGGACCCGGACAGAAGAAAACTATGGCTACACCTTC. This codes for CATKRTRTEENYGYTF.